This TCR beta chain stems from a study of Graves' ophthalmopathy and Graves' hyperthyroidism. For repertoire sequencing, the TCR beta CDR3 regions were amplified from RNA transcripts. Second-round multiplex PCR came after a first-round RT-PCR that employed HTBI primers. TCRdb re-analysed the multiplex PCR reads in MiXCR, keeping a single row per CDR3 protein. The top ten clones hold about a tenth of a sample with 450,000 or so distinct CDR3 sequences, 14% of them seen once. This clonotype was seen only a few times. Ophthalmopathy donors showed moderate-to-severe activity, CAS ≥3, NOSPECS ≥4 and a duration under 3 months. This TCR derives from a woman between 25 and 40 years old with Graves' ophthalmopathy. The sample consisted of blood.

The CDR3 nucleotides are TGTGCCAGCAGCCCGAACAGGGTCCTTTCCTATAATTCACCCCTCCACTTT. This translates into CASSPNRVLSYNSPLHF. The rearrangement uses TRBV7-8 and TRBJ1-6; D is possibly TRBD1 (6 bases). Germline CDR1 and CDR2: SGHVS and FQNEAQ. CDR3 length: 17 amino acids. The V end lost 5 bases, the J end lost 1 base, and 15 bases lay between the germline ends.